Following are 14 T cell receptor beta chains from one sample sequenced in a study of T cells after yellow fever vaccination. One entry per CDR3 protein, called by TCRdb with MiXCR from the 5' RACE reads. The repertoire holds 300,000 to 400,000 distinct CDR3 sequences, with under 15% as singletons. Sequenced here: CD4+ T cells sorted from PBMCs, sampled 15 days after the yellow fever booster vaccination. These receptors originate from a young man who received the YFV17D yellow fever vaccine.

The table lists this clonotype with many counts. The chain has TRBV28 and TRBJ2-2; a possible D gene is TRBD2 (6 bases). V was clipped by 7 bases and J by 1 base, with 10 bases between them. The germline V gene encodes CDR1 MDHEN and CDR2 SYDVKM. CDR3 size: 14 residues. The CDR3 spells CASNQGGNTGELFF. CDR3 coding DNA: TGTGCCAGCAACCAGGGAGGGAACACCGGGGAGCTGTTTTTT.

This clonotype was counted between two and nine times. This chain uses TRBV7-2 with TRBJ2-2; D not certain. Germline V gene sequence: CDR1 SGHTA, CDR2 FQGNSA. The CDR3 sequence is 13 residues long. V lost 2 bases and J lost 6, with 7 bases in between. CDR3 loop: CASSLKSAGELFF. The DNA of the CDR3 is TGTGCCAGCAGCTTAAAGTCGGCCGGGGAGCTGTTTTTT.

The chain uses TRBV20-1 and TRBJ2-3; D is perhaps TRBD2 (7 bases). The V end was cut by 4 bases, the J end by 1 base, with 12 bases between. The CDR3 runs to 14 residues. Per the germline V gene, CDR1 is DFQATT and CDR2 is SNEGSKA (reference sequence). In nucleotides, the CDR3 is TGCAGTGCTACGAGGGGGAGGGGCACAGATACGCAGTATTTT. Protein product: CSATRGRGTDTQYF.

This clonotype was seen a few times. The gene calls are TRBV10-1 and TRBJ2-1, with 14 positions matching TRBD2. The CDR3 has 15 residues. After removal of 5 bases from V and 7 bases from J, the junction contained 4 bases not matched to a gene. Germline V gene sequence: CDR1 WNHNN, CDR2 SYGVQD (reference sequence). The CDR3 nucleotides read TGCGCCAGCAGTCAGACTAGCGGGGGGGTAAATGAGCAGTTCTTC. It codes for CASSQTSGGVNEQFF.

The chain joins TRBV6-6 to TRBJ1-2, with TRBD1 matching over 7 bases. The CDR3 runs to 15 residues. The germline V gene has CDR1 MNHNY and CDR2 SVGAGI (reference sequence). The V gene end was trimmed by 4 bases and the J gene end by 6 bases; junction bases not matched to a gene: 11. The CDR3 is CASSSPQQGIDGYTF. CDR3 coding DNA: TGTGCCAGCAGTTCACCTCAACAGGGGATCGATGGCTACACCTTC.

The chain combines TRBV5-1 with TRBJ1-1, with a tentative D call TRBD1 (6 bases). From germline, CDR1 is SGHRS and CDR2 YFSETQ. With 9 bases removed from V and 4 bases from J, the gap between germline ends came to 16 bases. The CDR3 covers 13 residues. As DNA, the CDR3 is TGCGCCACTACTAGACAGGAGGGCACTGAAGCTTTCTTT. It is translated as CATTRQEGTEAFF.

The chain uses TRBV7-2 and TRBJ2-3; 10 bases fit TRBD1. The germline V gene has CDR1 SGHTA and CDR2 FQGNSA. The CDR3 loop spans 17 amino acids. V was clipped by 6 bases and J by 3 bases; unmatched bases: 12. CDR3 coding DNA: TGTGCCAGCAGTTTTCCAACCCAGGGACAGGGGACAGATACGCAGTATTTT. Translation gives CASSFPTQGQGTDTQYF. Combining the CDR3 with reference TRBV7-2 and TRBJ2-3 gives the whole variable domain GAGVSQSPSNKVTEKGKDVELRCDPISGHTALYWYRQSLGQGLEFLIYFQGNSAPDKSGLPSDRFSAERTGGSVSTLTIQRTQQEDSAVYLCASSFPTQGQGTDTQYFGPGTRLTVL.

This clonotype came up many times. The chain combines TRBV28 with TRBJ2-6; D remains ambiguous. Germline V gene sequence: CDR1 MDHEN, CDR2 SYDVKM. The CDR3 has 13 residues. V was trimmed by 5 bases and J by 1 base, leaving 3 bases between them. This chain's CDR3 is CASSVSGANVLTF. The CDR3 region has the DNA TGTGCCAGCAGTGTGTCTGGGGCCAACGTCCTGACTTTC.

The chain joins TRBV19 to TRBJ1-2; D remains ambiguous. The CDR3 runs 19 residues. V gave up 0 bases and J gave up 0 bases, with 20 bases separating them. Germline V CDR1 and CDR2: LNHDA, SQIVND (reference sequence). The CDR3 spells CASSIDPRAARSTNYGYTF. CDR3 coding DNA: TGTGCCAGTAGTATAGACCCGAGGGCTGCCCGCTCGACTAACTATGGCTACACCTTC.

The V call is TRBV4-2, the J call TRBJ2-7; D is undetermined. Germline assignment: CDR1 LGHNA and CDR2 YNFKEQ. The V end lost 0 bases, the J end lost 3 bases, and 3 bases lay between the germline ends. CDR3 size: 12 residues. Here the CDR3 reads CASSQEFYEQYF. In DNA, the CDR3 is TGTGCCAGCAGCCAAGAGTTCTACGAGCAGTACTTC.

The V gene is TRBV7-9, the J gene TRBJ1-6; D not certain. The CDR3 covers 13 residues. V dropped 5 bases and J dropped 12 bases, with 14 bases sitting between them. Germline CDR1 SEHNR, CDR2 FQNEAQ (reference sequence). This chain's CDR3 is CASSPSGSRPLHF. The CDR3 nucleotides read TGTGCCAGCAGCCCCTCGGGGTCTAGACCCCTCCACTTT.

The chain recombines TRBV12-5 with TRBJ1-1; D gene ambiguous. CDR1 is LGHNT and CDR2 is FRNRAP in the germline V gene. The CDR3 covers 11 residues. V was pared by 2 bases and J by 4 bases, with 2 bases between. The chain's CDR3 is CASGLTTEAFF. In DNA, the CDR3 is TGTGCTAGTGGTTTGACCACTGAAGCTTTCTTT.

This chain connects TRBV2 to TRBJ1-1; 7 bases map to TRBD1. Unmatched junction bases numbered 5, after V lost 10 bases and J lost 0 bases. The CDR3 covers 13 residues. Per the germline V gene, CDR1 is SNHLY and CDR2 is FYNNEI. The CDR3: CAITGDMNTEAFF. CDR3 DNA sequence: TGTGCCATCACAGGGGACATGAACACTGAAGCTTTCTTT.

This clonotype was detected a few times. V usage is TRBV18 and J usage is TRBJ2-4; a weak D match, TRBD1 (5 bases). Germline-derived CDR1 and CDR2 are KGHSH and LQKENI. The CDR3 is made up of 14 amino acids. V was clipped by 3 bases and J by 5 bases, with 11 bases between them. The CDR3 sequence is CASSPTRVENIQYF. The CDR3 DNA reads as TGTGCCAGCTCACCTACCAGGGTGGAAAACATTCAGTACTTC.